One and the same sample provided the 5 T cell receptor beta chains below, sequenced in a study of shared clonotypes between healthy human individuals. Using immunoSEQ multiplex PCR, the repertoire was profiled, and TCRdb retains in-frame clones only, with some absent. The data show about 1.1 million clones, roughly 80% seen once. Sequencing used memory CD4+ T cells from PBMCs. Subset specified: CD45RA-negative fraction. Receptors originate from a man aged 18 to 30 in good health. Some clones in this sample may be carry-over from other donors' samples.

DNA of the CDR3: TGTGCCAGCTCACCACCGACCGAAGTCGGTGAGCAGTTCTTC. Translation: CASSPPTEVGEQFF. The genes are TRBV18 and TRBJ2-1, with unresolved D. The CDR3 length is 14 residues. CDR1 and CDR2 (germline): KGHSH, LQKENI. The V gene lost 0 bases and the J gene lost 9 bases, with 12 bases spanning the gap.

CDR3 nucleotides: TGTGCCAGCAGCTATAAGGAGACAGGGGAGATCTACTACTACGAGCAGTACTTC. Its translation is CASSYKETGEIYYYEQYF. The genes are TRBV7-8 and TRBJ2-7; 8 bases line up with TRBD1. CDR1 and CDR2 (germline): SGHVS, FQNEAQ. V shed 4 bases and J 3 bases; nucleotides not matched to a gene: 17. The CDR3 is made up of 18 amino acids.

The CDR3 DNA reads as TGTGCCAGCAGCTTGGGCCCCGCTTTGAGGTATGGCTACACCTTC. Translating it yields CASSLGPALRYGYTF. The V call is TRBV5-6, the J call TRBJ1-2; D gene unclear. Germline lookup yields CDR1 SGHDT and CDR2 YYEEEE. The CDR3 is 15 residues long. V shed 0 bases and J shed 5 bases, with 14 bases lying between them.

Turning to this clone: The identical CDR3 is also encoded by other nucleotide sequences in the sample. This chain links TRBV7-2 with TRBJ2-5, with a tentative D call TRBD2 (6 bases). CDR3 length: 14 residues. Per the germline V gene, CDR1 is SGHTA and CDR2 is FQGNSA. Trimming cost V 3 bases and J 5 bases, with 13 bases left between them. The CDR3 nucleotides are TGTGCCAGCAGCTTGGACCGAGGGAGGGAGACCCAGTACTTC. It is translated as CASSLDRGRETQYF.

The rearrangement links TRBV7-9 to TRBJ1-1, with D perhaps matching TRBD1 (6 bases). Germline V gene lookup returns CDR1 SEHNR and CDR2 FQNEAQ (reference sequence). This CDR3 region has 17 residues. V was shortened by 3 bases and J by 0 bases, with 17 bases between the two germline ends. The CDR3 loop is CASSFGPGASMNTEAFF. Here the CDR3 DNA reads TGTGCCAGCAGCTTTGGTCCAGGGGCGTCCATGAACACTGAAGCTTTCTTT.